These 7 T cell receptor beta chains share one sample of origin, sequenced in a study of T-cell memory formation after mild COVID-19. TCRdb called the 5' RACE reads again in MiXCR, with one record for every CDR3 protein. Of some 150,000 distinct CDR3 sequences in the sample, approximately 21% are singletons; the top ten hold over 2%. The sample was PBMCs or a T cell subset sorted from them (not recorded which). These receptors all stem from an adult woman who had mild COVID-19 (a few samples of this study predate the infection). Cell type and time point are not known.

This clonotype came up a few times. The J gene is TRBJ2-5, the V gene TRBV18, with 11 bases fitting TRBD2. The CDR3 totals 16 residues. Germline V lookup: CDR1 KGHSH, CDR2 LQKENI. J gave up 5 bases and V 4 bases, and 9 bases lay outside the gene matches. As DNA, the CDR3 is TGTGCCAGCTCACGCAAGACTAGCGGGGTTGGGGAGACCCAGTACTTC. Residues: CASSRKTSGVGETQYF. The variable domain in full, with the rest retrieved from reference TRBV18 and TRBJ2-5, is NAGVMQNPRHLVRRRGQEARLRCSPMKGHSHVYWYRQLPEEGLKFMVYLQKENIIDESGMPKERFSAEFPKEGPSILRIQQVVRGDSAAYFCASSRKTSGVGETQYFGPGTRLLVL.

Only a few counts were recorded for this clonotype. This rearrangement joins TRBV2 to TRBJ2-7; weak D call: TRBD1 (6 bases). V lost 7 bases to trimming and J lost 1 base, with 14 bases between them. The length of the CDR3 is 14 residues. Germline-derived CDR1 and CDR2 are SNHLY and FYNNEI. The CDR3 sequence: CASNRVRGSYEQYF. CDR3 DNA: TGTGCCAGCAACAGGGTCCGAGGATCCTACGAGCAGTACTTC.

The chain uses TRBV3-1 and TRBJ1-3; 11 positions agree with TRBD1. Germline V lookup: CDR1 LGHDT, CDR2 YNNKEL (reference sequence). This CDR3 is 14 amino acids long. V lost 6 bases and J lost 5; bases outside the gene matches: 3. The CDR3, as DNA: TGTGCCAGCAGGCGGACAGGGGGCAGAAACACCATATATTTT. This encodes CASRRTGGRNTIYF.

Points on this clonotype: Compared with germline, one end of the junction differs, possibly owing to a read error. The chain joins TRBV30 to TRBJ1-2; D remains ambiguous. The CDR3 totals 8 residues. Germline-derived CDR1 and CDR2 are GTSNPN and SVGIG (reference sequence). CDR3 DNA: TGTGCCTGGAGTGTACGAGCTTGG. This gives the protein CAWSVRAW.

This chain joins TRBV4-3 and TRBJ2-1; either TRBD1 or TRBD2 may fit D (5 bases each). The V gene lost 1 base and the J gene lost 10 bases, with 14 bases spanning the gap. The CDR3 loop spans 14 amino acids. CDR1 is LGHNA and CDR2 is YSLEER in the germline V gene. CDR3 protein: CASSQVSTGTEQFF. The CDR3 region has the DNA TGCGCCAGCAGCCAAGTCTCCACTGGGACCGAGCAGTTCTTC.

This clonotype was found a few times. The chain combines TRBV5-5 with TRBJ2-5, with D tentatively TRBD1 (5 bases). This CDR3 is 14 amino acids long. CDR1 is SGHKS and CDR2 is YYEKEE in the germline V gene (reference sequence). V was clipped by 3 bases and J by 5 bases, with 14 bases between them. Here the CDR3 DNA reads TGTGCCAGCAGCTCCCAAGGGGTTGGGGAGACCCAGTACTTC. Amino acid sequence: CASSSQGVGETQYF.

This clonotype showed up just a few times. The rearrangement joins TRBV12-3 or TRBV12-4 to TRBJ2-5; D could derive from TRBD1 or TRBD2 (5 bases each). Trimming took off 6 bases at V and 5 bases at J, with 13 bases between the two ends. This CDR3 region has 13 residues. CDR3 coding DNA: TGTGCCAGCAGGGCCTCCGGGACCGAGACCCAGTACTTC. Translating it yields CASRASGTETQYF.